This T cell receptor (beta chain) was captured in a study of blood T cell repertoires in COVID-19. Study-level background: In each case, the material was cDNA or gDNA derived from T cells, B-cell-depleted T cells, or PBMCs.

V lost 7 bases, J lost 4 bases, and 9 bases lay in between. This CDR3 contains 12 residues. The germline CDR1 and CDR2 sequences are SGHRS and YFSETQ. In the authors' workflow: Estimates of nucleated cell counts were drawn from the amplification of reference gene primers. Here immunoSEQ multiplex PCR was the method, and the copy in TCRdb shows in-frame clones only, minus some. V and J calls and clone size come straight from that table; D and trimming were deduced from the DNA. Among about 270,000 clones, about four fifths were seen once, and the ten largest hold 3.1%. The receptor's source is a woman in her late teens or twenties with acute or convalescent COVID-19. The sequencing sample was made of peripheral blood. The chain combines TRBV5-1 with TRBJ2-4; D remains ambiguous. This chain's CDR3 is CASLSPKNIQYF. The CDR3 DNA reads TGCGCCAGCCTTTCTCCGAAAAACATTCAGTACTTC.